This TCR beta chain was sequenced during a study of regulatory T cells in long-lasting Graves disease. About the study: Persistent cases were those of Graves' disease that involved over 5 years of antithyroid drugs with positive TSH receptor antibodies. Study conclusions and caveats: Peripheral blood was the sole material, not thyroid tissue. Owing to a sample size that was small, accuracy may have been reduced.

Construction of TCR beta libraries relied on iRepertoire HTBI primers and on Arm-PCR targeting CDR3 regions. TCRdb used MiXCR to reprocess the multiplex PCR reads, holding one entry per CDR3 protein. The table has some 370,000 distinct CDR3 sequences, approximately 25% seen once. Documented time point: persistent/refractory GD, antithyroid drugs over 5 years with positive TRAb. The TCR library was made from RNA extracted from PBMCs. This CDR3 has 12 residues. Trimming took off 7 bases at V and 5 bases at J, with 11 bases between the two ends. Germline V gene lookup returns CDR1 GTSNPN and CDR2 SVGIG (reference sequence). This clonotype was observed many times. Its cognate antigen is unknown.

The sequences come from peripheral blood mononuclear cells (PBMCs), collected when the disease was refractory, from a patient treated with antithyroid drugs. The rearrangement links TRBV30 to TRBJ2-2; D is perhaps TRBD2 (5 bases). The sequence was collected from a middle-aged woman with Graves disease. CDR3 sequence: CASRRLTGELFF. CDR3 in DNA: TGTGCCTCCAGGAGGTTAACCGGGGAGCTGTTTTTT.